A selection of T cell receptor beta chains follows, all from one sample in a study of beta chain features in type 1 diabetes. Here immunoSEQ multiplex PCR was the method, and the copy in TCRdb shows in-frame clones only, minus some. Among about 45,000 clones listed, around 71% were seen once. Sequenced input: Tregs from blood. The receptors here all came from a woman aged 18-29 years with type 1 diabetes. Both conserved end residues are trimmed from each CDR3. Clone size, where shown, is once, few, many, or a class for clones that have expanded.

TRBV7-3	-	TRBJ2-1	ASSLVAGVSNEQF
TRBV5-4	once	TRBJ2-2	ASSSGGPGELF
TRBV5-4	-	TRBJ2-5	ASSGTGNQETQY
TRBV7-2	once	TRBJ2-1	ASSQTRGQF
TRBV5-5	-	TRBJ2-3	ASSTRLDPASWQY
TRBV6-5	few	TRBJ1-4	ASSYSTGGNEKLF
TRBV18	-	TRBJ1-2	ASSLDRTNYGYT
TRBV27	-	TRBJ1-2	ASRAAGAFNYGYT
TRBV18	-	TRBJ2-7	ASSLGQGFYEQY
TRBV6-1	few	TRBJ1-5	ASSVTGGQPQH
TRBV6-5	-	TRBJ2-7	ASRTGGSDEQY
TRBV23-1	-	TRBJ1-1	ASSRDRARAPNTEAF
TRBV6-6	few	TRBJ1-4	ASSYSGTGGKKLF
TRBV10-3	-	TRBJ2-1	AISEASGSLYNEQF
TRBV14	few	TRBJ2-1	ASTRGGRAWNEQF
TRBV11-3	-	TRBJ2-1	ASGTGTVGLDF
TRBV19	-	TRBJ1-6	ASTVVTGDNSPLH
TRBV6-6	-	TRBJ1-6	ASSRQDRLNSPLH
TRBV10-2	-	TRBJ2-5	ASNAPGLQETQY
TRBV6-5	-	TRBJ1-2	ASSYSTGANYGYT
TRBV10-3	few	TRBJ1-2	AIRGQGFEGYT
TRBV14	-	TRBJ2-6	ASGQIGALRANVLT
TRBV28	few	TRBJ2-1	ASSLPTTAGGHEQF
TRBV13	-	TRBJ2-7	ASSFRLAGAYEQY
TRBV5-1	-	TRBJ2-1	ASSWGLAGGNAYNEQF
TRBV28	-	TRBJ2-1	ASSLPQGAGGYNEQF
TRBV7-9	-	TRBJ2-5	ASSLALAGSRAQY
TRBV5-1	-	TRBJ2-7	ASSFGPGGSGEQY
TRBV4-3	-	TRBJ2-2	ASSQLLAGELF
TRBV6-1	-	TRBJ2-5	ASSEAESGPTQETQY
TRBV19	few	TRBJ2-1	ASSWGLAGYEQF
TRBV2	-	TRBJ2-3	ASRLSDRAADTQY
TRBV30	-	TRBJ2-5	AWTVGTGVVQETQY
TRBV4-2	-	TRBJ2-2	ASSLRTSGSTGELF
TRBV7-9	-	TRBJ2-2	ASSLYYTGELF
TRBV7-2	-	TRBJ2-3	ASSLGLAVVTQY
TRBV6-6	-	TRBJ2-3	ASRTDTQY
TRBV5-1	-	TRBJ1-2	ASSLGWTGLGYGYT
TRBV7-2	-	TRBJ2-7	ASSLLGGENYEQY
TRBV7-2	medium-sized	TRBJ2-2	ASSPGTARELF
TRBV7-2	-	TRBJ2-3	ASSVGTDTQY
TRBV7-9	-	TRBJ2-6	ASTSRGGPGANVLT
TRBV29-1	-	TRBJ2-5	SGRDSRQETQY
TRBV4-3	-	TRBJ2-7	ASSQVDGSEQY
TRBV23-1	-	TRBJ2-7	ASSHTGTHYEQY
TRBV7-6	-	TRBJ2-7	ASSSRDKVVYEQY
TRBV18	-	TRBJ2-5	ASSPRAGLQETQY
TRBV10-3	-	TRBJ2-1	ATTELAGGYEQF
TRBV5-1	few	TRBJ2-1	ASSLDRSYNEQF
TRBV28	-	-	ASNPPRGAAYEQY
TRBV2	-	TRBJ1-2	ASREGSFRGYT
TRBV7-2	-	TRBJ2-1	ASSASRGGSYNEQF
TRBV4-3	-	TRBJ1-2	ASSQEPWAYGYT
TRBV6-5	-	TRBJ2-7	ASSYGTGSEQY
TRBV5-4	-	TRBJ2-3	ASSFGGGRTDTQY
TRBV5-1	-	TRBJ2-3	ASSWPPDTQY
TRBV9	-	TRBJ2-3	ASSVRPGTGADTQY
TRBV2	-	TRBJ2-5	ASKFQALETQY